The rows below give T cell receptor beta chains drawn from one sample of a study of control samples from healthy donors and cancer patients. The table came from immunoSEQ multiplex PCR; TCRdb's copy has only in-frame clones and leaves some out. The table records roughly 370,000 clones, over 75% of them present only once. The sample taken for sequencing was PBMCs. The receptors originated from a man in his forties with head and neck cancer. Both conserved end residues are part of each CDR3.

J gene | V gene | CDR3 protein
TRBJ2-7 | TRBV5-1 | CASSQGQGRAYEQYF
TRBJ2-1 | TRBV5-4 | CASSLEDNEQFF
TRBJ1-5 | TRBV24-1 | CATSGGAQPQHF
TRBJ2-5 | TRBV5-1 | CASSLVSQYF
TRBJ1-2 | TRBV20-1 | CSALSRYGYTF
TRBJ1-3 | TRBV19 | CASTQLYPSSGNTIYF
TRBJ2-5 | TRBV19 | CASSIVLGGQGASEETQYF
TRBJ2-1 | TRBV20-1 | CSAGGPGEQFF
TRBJ2-7 | TRBV27 | CASRGAGSSYEQYF
TRBJ1-1 | TRBV18 | CASSGRHTEAFF
TRBJ2-5 | TRBV7-3 | CASSRGQGVLETQYF
TRBJ1-2 | TRBV27 | CASSSPRQANYGYTF
TRBJ2-3 | TRBV6-5 | CASTRKEGAADTQYF
TRBJ1-5 | TRBV7-9 | CASSLGNGQPQHF
TRBJ2-1 | TRBV24-1 | CATSDYRHNEQFF
TRBJ1-5 | TRBV6-8 | CASSYDGQGGQPQHF
TRBJ2-7 | TRBV9 | CASSVGTGDREQYF
TRBJ2-7 | TRBV6-5 | CASSRRQSNYEQYF
TRBJ1-1 | TRBV11-2 | CASSPGQVTEAFF
TRBJ1-2 | TRBV7-2 | CASSLLSYGYTF
TRBJ2-1 | TRBV5-1 | CASSLGGAYNEQFF
TRBJ2-3 | TRBV7-9 | CASSSPLSGKPTDTQYF
TRBJ1-2 | TRBV6-6 | CASSSPDREGVDGYTF
TRBJ1-2 | TRBV27 | CASSWGQSYGYTF
TRBJ1-1 | TRBV11-2 | CASRQGQGRVDTEAFF
TRBJ1-1 | TRBV6-5 | CASSYWGVRFEAFF
TRBJ2-7 | TRBV18 | CASSPPQGKSEQYF
TRBJ1-2 | TRBV6-1 | CASSDLRVGGYTF
TRBJ2-2 | TRBV2 | CASSEGRGAGTGGELFF
TRBJ2-7 | TRBV4-1 | CASSQPGPRSYEQYF
TRBJ2-2 | TRBV7-3 | CASSLGSPGVARELFF
TRBJ1-2 | TRBV27 | CASSLDPDVYGYTF
TRBJ2-7 | TRBV30 | CAWSVRADYEQYF
TRBJ2-7 | TRBV19 | CASSRTAGGYEQYF
TRBJ1-3 | TRBV28 | CASSGGQSGNTIYF
TRBJ2-5 | TRBV11-2 | CASSSVRGGLQETQYF
TRBJ1-2 | TRBV7-9 | CASSLTGGGYTF
TRBJ2-1 | TRBV9 | CASSVAYLGGYYNEQFF
TRBJ2-2 | TRBV5-1 | CASSFTGGPGELFF
TRBJ1-2 | TRBV2 | CARAAGSSNYGYTF
TRBJ2-3 | TRBV7-9 | CASSLSSGGSDTQYF
TRBJ2-7 | TRBV19 | CASRSRGTYEQYF
TRBJ1-2 | TRBV2 | CASSEGTGVYGYTF
TRBJ1-5 | TRBV10-1 | CASSEKGACNQPQHF
TRBJ2-6 | TRBV19 | CASGKGPRGGANVLTF
TRBJ2-2 | TRBV11-2 | CASSSRPLPGELFF
TRBJ2-3 | TRBV5-8 | CASSYFKTSGGGTQYF
TRBJ2-7 | TRBV9 | CASSRSQGFIEQYF
TRBJ1-1 | TRBV5-6 | CASSFGSGAEAFF
TRBJ1-6 | TRBV28 | CASSFGPGLLYNSPLHF
TRBJ2-2 | TRBV3-1/TRBV3-2 | CASSQKATTGELFF
TRBJ1-2 | TRBV9 | CASSVGEGGYYGYTF
TRBJ1-5 | TRBV5-8 | CASSQTRRGNQPQHF
TRBJ2-7 | TRBV9 | CASSRTWGAAYEQYF
TRBJ1-2 | TRBV6-5 | CASSLSLRDGYTF
TRBJ1-6 | TRBV30 | CACHGTAKLSSYNSPLHF
TRBJ1-1 | TRBV7-9 | CASSAPAGGLAEAFF